This T cell receptor (beta chain) was retrieved from a study of cytomegalovirus exposure and HLA in healthy donors. The wider study: Both the approximately 120 validation repertoires and the 600 to 750 first-cohort repertoires used the same platform, as reported by a later analysis. Study-level results: Some public TCRs appeared in many individuals, while most sequences were rare. Over 150 TCR beta chains were listed as cytomegalovirus-associated.

Germline loops: CDR1 SGHTA, CDR2 FQGTGA. Trimming took 5 bases from V and 5 from J, leaving 19 bases between them. CDR3 size: 15 residues. With respect to this clone: Its cognate antigen is unknown.

Only in-frame clones appear in the TCRdb table, and some are missing; sequencing was by immunoSEQ multiplex PCR. The sample lists approximately 200,000 clones, 84% occurring once. The chain joins TRBV7-3 to TRBJ2-7; a weak D match, TRBD2 (7 bases). Sequenced: PBMCs. This clonotype originated in a man younger than 30 in good health and CMV-seropositive. DNA of the CDR3: TGTGCCAGCAGCCCCGGGGGGCTAGGGGAGGACGAGCAGTACTTC. Residues: CASSPGGLGEDEQYF.